Each of the 23 T cell receptor beta chains below was sequenced from the same sample in a study of cytomegalovirus exposure and HLA in healthy donors. The PCR had 60 Vbeta and 13 Jbeta primers. Measured with immunoSEQ multiplex PCR; TCRdb has only the in-frame clones, and not every one. Altogether 95,000 to 150,000 clones are present, roughly four fifths being singletons, with the ten largest covering about 4%. The sequenced sample consisted of PBMCs. Every receptor here comes from a woman between 45 and 65 years old in good health and CMV-seropositive.

The J gene is TRBJ1-2, the V gene TRBV10-3, with D unclear. Trimming took off 3 bases at V and 2 bases at J, with 16 bases between the two ends. This CDR3 is built from 16 residues. CDR1 is ENHRY, CDR2 SYGVKD, per germline. As DNA, the CDR3 is TGTGCCATCAGTGACCTTCTAAACAGACACAACTATGGCTACACCTTC. Its protein product is CAISDLLNRHNYGYTF.

The chain is built from TRBV5-1 and TRBJ2-3; 9 positions match TRBD1. The CDR3 is 17 residues long. The germline V gene encodes CDR1 SGHRS and CDR2 YFSETQ. Unmatched junction bases numbered 14, after V lost 6 bases and J lost 3 bases. This CDR3 reads CASKDMPAGQGTDTQYF. The CDR3 DNA is TGCGCCAGCAAAGATATGCCGGCGGGACAGGGTACAGATACGCAGTATTTT.

J is TRBJ2-5 and V is TRBV6-5; tentative D call: TRBD1 (5 bases). The J call may be wrong; the DNA end is better matched by TRBJ2-7. The CDR3 length is 15 residues. Germline loops: CDR1 MNHEY, CDR2 SVGAGI. CDR3 region: CASSRLPRQNYEQYF. In DNA, the CDR3 is TGTGCCAGCAGTCGGCTCCCCAGACAGAACTACGAGCAGTACTTC.

This sequence joins TRBV4-2 and TRBJ1-4; 7 nucleotides align to TRBD1. Germline CDR1 is LGHNA and CDR2 is YNFKEQ. Trimming took 4 bases from V and 7 from J; bases not matched to a gene: 6. CDR3 length: 14 amino acids. The CDR3 DNA reads as TGTGCCAGCAGCCGACAGGGAGAGGCTGAAAAACTGTTTTTT. Translated, it gives CASSRQGEAEKLFF.

V gene TRBV5-5 combines with J gene TRBJ1-1; D is possibly TRBD1 (6 bases). With 4 bases removed from V and 4 bases from J, the gap between germline ends came to 17 bases. The CDR3 has 15 residues. The V gene's germline CDR1 is SGHKS and CDR2 YYEKEE (reference sequence). CDR3 in DNA: TGTGCCAGCAGCCGTACAGGGACCGATGCCACTGAAGCTTTCTTT. It translates to CASSRTGTDATEAFF.

As regards this clone: The sample contains more than one DNA sequence encoding this CDR3. This rearrangement joins TRBV28 to TRBJ1-2; D not resolved. The CDR3 is made up of 13 amino acids. Germline V gene data show CDR1 as MDHEN and CDR2 as SYDVKM. The ends were cut back, 6 bases at V and 5 bases at J, with 13 bases in the middle. Here the CDR3 reads CASRPRGTYGYTF. CDR3 sequence (DNA): TGTGCCAGCAGGCCTCGCGGAACTTATGGCTACACCTTC.

This sequence joins TRBV4-2 and TRBJ2-6, with TRBD1 matching 7 bases. This CDR3 is built from 17 residues. V trimming: 0 bases; J trimming: 0 bases; junction bases outside the gene matches: 2. CDR1 LGHNA and CDR2 YNFKEQ come from the germline V gene. CDR3 DNA sequence: TGTGCCAGCAGCCAAGAGGGACAGAACTCTGGGGCCAACGTCCTGACTTTC. This sequence encodes CASSQEGQNSGANVLTF.

V gene TRBV6-6 combines with J gene TRBJ2-7; 8 bases agree with TRBD1. Looked up from germline, CDR1 is MNHNY and CDR2 is SVGAGI (reference sequence). With V trimmed by 2 bases and J by 3 bases, 9 bases remained unmatched. The CDR3 has 16 amino acids. The CDR3 region is CASSYERTGMNYEQYF. CDR3 bases: TGTGCCAGCAGTTACGAGAGGACAGGGATGAACTACGAGCAGTACTTC.

CDR3 sequence (DNA): TGTGCCAGCAGCGTTGGGGACTATTTCTACAATGAGCAGTTCTTC. This gives the protein CASSVGDYFYNEQFF. The rearrangement links TRBV9 to TRBJ2-1, with TRBD2 matching 7 bases. J was trimmed by 3 bases and V by 2 bases; bases with no gene match: 5. The CDR3 is made up of 15 amino acids. Germline-derived CDR1 and CDR2 are SGDLS and YYNGEE.

The J gene is TRBJ2-5, the V gene TRBV4-2, with D uncertain. This CDR3 has 13 amino acids. Between the trimmed V and J ends, which lost 0 bases and 11 bases, there was a span of 13 bases. Per the germline V gene, CDR1 is LGHNA and CDR2 is YNFKEQ. CDR3 nucleotides: TGTGCCAGCAGCCAAGAAAGGAGAGACCATCAGTACTTC. The encoded protein is CASSQERRDHQYF.

A few counts support this clone. The chain has TRBV19 and TRBJ1-2; possibly TRBD1 for D (5 bases). Germline loops: CDR1 LNHDA, CDR2 SQIVND (reference sequence). This CDR3 comprises 13 residues. The V end was cut by 1 base, the J end by 8 bases, with 11 bases between. The CDR3 region has the DNA TGTGCCAGTAGTATAGCCGTGACAGAGGGCTACACCTTC. Translated: CASSIAVTEGYTF.

J is TRBJ2-3 and V is TRBV13; perhaps TRBD2 as D (5 bases). Trimming left V 0 bases short and J 7 bases short, with 17 bases between. This CDR3 has 16 amino acids. CDR1 and CDR2 from the germline V gene are PRHDT and FYEKMQ (reference sequence). The CDR3 DNA follows: TGTGCCAGCAGCTTAGGGATGGAGGAGAGCACGAATACGCAGTATTTT. The encoded protein is CASSLGMEESTNTQYF.

CDR3 in DNA: TGCAGCGTCCTAGCGGGGGGGCGAAGAGGGGGCGCAGATACGCAGTATTTT. Amino acid sequence: CSVLAGGRRGGADTQYF. The V gene is TRBV29-1, the J gene TRBJ2-3; 12 nucleotides line up with TRBD2. From germline, CDR1 is SQVTM and CDR2 ANQGSEA. CDR3 length: 17 amino acids. V lost 6 bases to trimming and J lost 4 bases; unmatched junction nucleotides: 14.

This clone was detected only once. This chain uses TRBV9 with TRBJ1-1; no clear D gene. With 0 bases removed from V and 3 bases from J, the gap between germline ends came to 6 bases. CDR3 size: 13 residues. Germline V gives CDR1 SGDLS, CDR2 YYNGEE. In nucleotides, the CDR3 is TGTGCCAGCAGCGTAGGCGGCTACACTGAAGCTTTCTTT. The encoded protein is CASSVGGYTEAFF.

The J gene is TRBJ1-6, the V gene TRBV9; D possibly corresponds to TRBD1 (6 bases). V lost 3 bases and J 7 bases, leaving 11 bases between the germline ends. This CDR3 region has 14 residues. Germline assignment: CDR1 SGDLS and CDR2 YYNGEE. In DNA, the CDR3 is TGTGCCAGCAGCGCCTCAGGGGCGAATTCACCCCTCCACTTT. Translating it yields CASSASGANSPLHF.

This chain connects TRBV28 to TRBJ1-2; D perhaps matches TRBD1 (6 bases). The germline V gene encodes CDR1 MDHEN and CDR2 SYDVKM. The CDR3 length is 14 residues. The ends were cut back, 7 bases at V and 3 bases at J, with 15 bases in the middle. CDR3 loop: CASTPQGYHYGYTF. CDR3 coding DNA: TGTGCCAGCACCCCGCAGGGGTATCACTATGGCTACACCTTC.

The chain employs TRBV19 and TRBJ1-6, with TRBD1 matching over 7 bases. This CDR3 contains 16 residues. Looked up from germline, CDR1 is LNHDA and CDR2 is SQIVND (reference sequence). After removal of 5 bases from V and 4 bases from J, the junction contained 8 bases not matched to a gene. The CDR3 here is CASSQGRDSYNSPLHF. CDR3 in DNA: TGTGCCAGTAGTCAAGGCCGGGACAGTTATAATTCACCCCTCCACTTT.

V and J are TRBV28 and TRBJ1-4; TRBD1 aligns across 7 bases. The germline V gene has CDR1 MDHEN and CDR2 SYDVKM. CDR3 length equals 14 residues. V dropped 5 bases and J dropped 8; count of bases not matched to a gene: 8. The CDR3 loop reads CASSRGQLNEKLFF. CDR3 DNA sequence: TGTGCCAGCAGTAGGGGACAGTTAAACGAAAAACTGTTTTTT.

There are a few counts of this clone. This sequence joins TRBV7-3 and TRBJ2-2; D is perhaps TRBD1 (6 bases). This CDR3 has 13 amino acids. Germline V gene data show CDR1 as SGHTA and CDR2 as FQGTGA. V shed 7 bases and J shed 8 bases, with 14 bases lying between them. The CDR3 loop reads CASTLLTGGELFF. CDR3 sequence (DNA): TGTGCCAGCACCCTCCTCACAGGGGGGGAGCTGTTTTTT.

This chain joins TRBV7-2 and TRBJ2-1; D possibly corresponds to TRBD2 (7 bases). From germline, CDR1 is SGHTA and CDR2 FQGNSA. Between the trimmed V and J ends, which lost 6 bases and 0 bases, there was a span of 12 bases. The length of the CDR3 is 15 residues. CDR3 in DNA: TGTGCCAGCAGAGAAGGGGGGGGCTCCTACAATGAGCAGTTCTTC. This encodes CASREGGGSYNEQFF.

This clone has just one count. In DNA, the CDR3 is TGTGCCAGCAGCTTACGGGACTTTCCGGGCACTGAAGCTTTCTTT. Translating gives CASSLRDFPGTEAFF. This chain links TRBV5-6 with TRBJ1-1; D might be TRBD1 (5 bases). This CDR3 is 15 amino acids long. Germline CDR1 SGHDT, CDR2 YYEEEE. V gave up 2 bases and J gave up 4 bases, with 15 bases separating them.

Worth noting for this clone: One end of the junction varies from germline; a read error may be responsible. The chain uses TRBV7-9 and TRBJ1-3, with TRBD1 identical over 10 bases. Germline V CDR1 and CDR2: SEHNR, FQNEAQ (reference sequence). This CDR3 contains 15 residues. CDR3 coding DNA: TGTGCCAGCAGCCGAGACAGGGGGCCTGGAGACACCATATATTTT. It yields the protein CASSRDRGPGDTIYF.

This clone was seen only a few times. The rearrangement links TRBV5-1 to TRBJ2-2; 14 bases align to TRBD2. The CDR3 sequence is 18 residues long. V lost 4 bases, J lost 0 bases, and 5 bases stayed unmatched. The germline CDR1 and CDR2 sequences are SGHRS and YFSETQ. For the CDR3, the DNA is TGCGCCAGCAGCCGAGGGACTAGCGGGGGCGCGAACACCGGGGAGCTGTTTTTT. Its translation is CASSRGTSGGANTGELFF.